The rows below give T cell receptor beta chains drawn from one sample of a study of cytomegalovirus exposure and HLA in healthy donors. The protocol was immunoSEQ multiplex PCR, while the TCRdb copy is restricted to in-frame clones and leaves out a portion. The table has 55,000 to 70,000 clones, nearly 95% seen once. The sample comprised PBMCs. These receptors originate from a man in his late teens or twenties in good health and CMV-seropositive. Both conserved end residues are part of each CDR3. A D gene is named only where the DNA matches it firmly. For some rows the clone size is stated as once, few or many, or as a class when expanded; others skip it.

v_gene	d_gene	abundance	j_gene	CDR3aa	CDR3nt
TRBV11-2	TRBD2	NA	TRBJ2-1	CASSLLAGGYNEQFF	TGTGCCAGCAGCCTACTAGCGGGAGGATACAATGAGCAGTTCTTC
TRBV18	TRBD2	NA	TRBJ2-1	CASSPAGGPPTGNEQFF	TGTGCCAGCTCACCGGCGGGAGGGCCTCCCACGGGAAATGAGCAGTTCTTC
TRBV6-1	NA	NA	TRBJ2-5	CASSAVDSQETQYF	TGTGCCAGCAGTGCAGTGGACAGCCAAGAGACCCAGTACTTC
TRBV6-5	NA	NA	TRBJ1-3	CASSLGLVGGNTIYF	TGTGCCAGCAGCCTAGGCCTCGTTGGTGGAAACACCATATATTTT
TRBV4-1	NA	NA	TRBJ1-2	CASSQTGGNYGYTF	TGCGCCAGCAGCCAGACGGGGGGGAACTATGGCTACACCTTC
TRBV6-6	NA	NA	TRBJ2-6	CASSDSASGANVLTF	TGTGCCAGCAGCGATAGCGCATCTGGGGCCAACGTCCTGACTTTC
TRBV6-1	NA	once	TRBJ2-7	CASSEAAFSYEQYF	TGTGCCAGCAGTGAAGCCGCCTTTTCCTACGAGCAGTACTTC
TRBV27	NA	NA	TRBJ2-7	CASSPDTRLGEQYF	TGTGCCAGCAGTCCGGACACGCGATTGGGCGAGCAGTACTTC
TRBV30	NA	NA	TRBJ1-1	CAARTAARAEAFF	TGTGCCGCAAGGACAGCAGCAAGGGCTGAAGCTTTCTTT
TRBV25-1	NA	NA	TRBJ1-2	CDPPGGGLDGYTF	TGTGATCCCCCAGGAGGAGGGCTGGATGGCTACACCTTC
TRBV7-6	NA	NA	TRBJ2-7	CASSSQGQARGYEQYF	TGTGCCAGCAGCTCCCAGGGACAGGCGCGGGGGTACGAGCAGTACTTC
TRBV19	TRBD2	NA	TRBJ2-5	CASSIRGGRIETQYF	TGTGCCAGTAGTATTAGGGGCGGGAGAATAGAGACCCAGTACTTC
TRBV9	NA	NA	TRBJ1-5	CASSVGGSGQPQHF	TGTGCCAGCAGCGTAGGAGGGTCGGGACAGCCCCAGCATTTT
TRBV7-7	NA	NA	TRBJ2-1	CATASASYNEQFF	TGTGCTACTGCTAGCGCCTCCTACAATGAGCAGTTCTTC